Here is one T cell receptor (beta chain) with its context. As processed by the authors: Quantification of nucleated cells was approximated via reference gene primer amplification. TCRdb keeps only in-frame clones here, not all; method: immunoSEQ multiplex PCR. V and J calls and clone size are those listed in that table; D and trimming were worked out from the DNA. This table holds approximately 230,000 clones, around 84% found once. V shed 1 base and J shed 15 bases, with 10 bases lying between them. The germline V gene has CDR1 DFQATT and CDR2 SNEGSKA (reference sequence). The CDR3 spans 11 residues. These data belong to a study of blood T cell repertoires in COVID-19. The wider study: PBMCs, B-cell-depleted T cells, or T cells were the source of the cDNA or gDNA that made up the material.

The clonotype originates from a man between 25 and 39 years old with active or convalescent COVID-19. Sequencing was performed on peripheral blood. The chain links TRBV20-1 to TRBJ1-6; unclear D gene. Here the CDR3 reads CSARVQSRLHF. The CDR3 DNA sequence: TGCAGTGCTAGAGTCCAATCGCGCCTCCACTTT.